These 18 T cell receptor beta chains originate from one sample sequenced in a study of identical twins. Each CDR3 protein is one row after TCRdb ran MiXCR on the 5' RACE reads. The repertoire includes 450,000 or so distinct CDR3 sequences, more than 20% of them detected once, and just under 3% sits in the top ten. Separately, the same data were catalogued under a study of T cells expressing NK-cell markers.

Sample: CD4+ T cells sorted from blood. These receptors all stem from a woman under 30 in good health.

The genes are TRBV5-1 and TRBJ2-5, with 7 bases fitting TRBD1. J lost 1 base, V lost 4 bases, and 4 bases had no gene match. From germline, CDR1 is SGHRS and CDR2 YFSETQ. CDR3 length equals 14 residues. The CDR3 nucleotides read TGCGCCAGCAGCAAGACAGGGTCCCAAGAGACCCAGTACTTC. Encoded protein: CASSKTGSQETQYF.

The chain combines TRBV20-1 with TRBJ1-2; possible D gene TRBD1, 6 bases. Looked up from germline, CDR1 is DFQATT and CDR2 is SNEGSKA (reference sequence). The germline V and J ends were trimmed by 2 bases and 2 bases, with 9 bases remaining between them. The CDR3 totals 13 residues. The CDR3 nucleotides read TGCAGTGCTAGAACAGGGCCAAACTATGGCTACACCTTC. Encoded protein: CSARTGPNYGYTF.

This clonotype has more than one count but fewer than ten. The CDR3 spells CASSRSGASSYEQYF. The CDR3 DNA reads as TGTGCCAGCTCACGGAGCGGGGCCAGCTCCTACGAGCAGTACTTC. The chain is built from TRBV18 and TRBJ2-7, with 7 bases matching TRBD2. Per the germline V gene, CDR1 is KGHSH and CDR2 is LQKENI. The CDR3 is made up of 15 amino acids. The J segment lost 0 bases and the V segment lost 4 bases, leaving 6 bases of the junction unmatched.

The J gene is TRBJ2-1, the V gene TRBV30; 8 bases fit TRBD2. This CDR3 has 11 residues. CDR1 is GTSNPN and CDR2 is SVGIG in the germline V gene (reference sequence). The ends lost 4 bases at V and 8 bases at J; junction bases unmatched: 1. The CDR3 reads CAWTGGDEQFF. In DNA form, the CDR3 reads TGTGCCTGGACGGGAGGGGATGAGCAGTTCTTC.

This clonotype has only a few counts. V usage is TRBV15 and J usage is TRBJ1-1, with TRBD1 as a possible D gene (6 bases). V was cut by 5 bases and J by 6 bases, with 13 bases left in between. This CDR3 is built from 13 residues. The germline CDR1 and CDR2 sequences are LNHNV and YYDKDF (reference sequence). CDR3 DNA: TGTGCCACCAGCCGCAAGGGGGGGGCTGAAGCTTTCTTT. Translation gives CATSRKGGAEAFF.

The gene calls are TRBV4-1 and TRBJ2-1; D not certain. V lost 3 bases to trimming and J lost 9 bases, with 9 bases between them. The CDR3 loop spans 12 amino acids. Germline V gene sequence: CDR1 MGHRA, CDR2 YSYEKL. CDR3 DNA: TGCGCCAGCAGCCAGGACCGTTTTGAGCAGTTCTTC. Translated, it gives CASSQDRFEQFF.

The gene calls are TRBV11-2 and TRBJ2-4; D is unclear. The CDR3 runs 15 residues. CDR1 SGHAT and CDR2 FQNNGV come from the germline V gene. V was shortened by 5 bases and J by 6 bases, with 17 bases between the two germline ends. The CDR3 sequence is CASSPSPLLGNIQYF. In DNA form, the CDR3 reads TGTGCCAGCAGCCCCAGCCCACTACTTGGAAACATTCAGTACTTC.

V is TRBV15 and J is TRBJ2-6; D might be TRBD1 (6 bases). Germline V gene lookup returns CDR1 LNHNV and CDR2 YYDKDF (reference sequence). This CDR3 is built from 19 residues. V was trimmed by 1 base and J by 0 bases, leaving 16 bases between them. In nucleotides, the CDR3 is TGTGCCACCAGCAGAGCGGGTGGGGGACAAGGCTCTGGGGCCAACGTCCTGACTTTC. This sequence encodes CATSRAGGGQGSGANVLTF.

Only a few counts were recorded for this clonotype. The rearrangement links TRBV12-3 or TRBV12-4 to TRBJ2-1; D ambiguous. The V gene lost 4 bases and the J gene lost 8 bases, with 6 bases spanning the gap. The CDR3 length is 11 residues. The CDR3 DNA follows: TGTGCCAGCAGTTATGGGGATGAGCAGTTCTTC. It encodes CASSYGDEQFF.

As for this clonotype: A read error may account for a junction end that differs from germline. The chain combines TRBV20-1 with TRBJ1-6; maybe TRBD1 (6 bases). Germline V gene sequence: CDR1 DFQATT, CDR2 SNEGSKA (reference sequence). The CDR3 loop spans 12 amino acids. This chain's CDR3 is CSASPPRTGQTF. Here the CDR3 DNA reads TGCAGTGCTAGCCCTCCACGGACCGGACAGACTTTT.

J is TRBJ1-2 and V is TRBV29-1; 7 bases fit TRBD1. The germline V gene has CDR1 SQVTM and CDR2 ANQGSEA. The V and J ends lost 5 bases and 6 bases, in that order; junction bases with no gene match: 6. The CDR3 contains 12 residues. The DNA for the CDR3 is TGCAGCGTTCTGGGACAGCGAGATGGCTACACCTTC. Protein product: CSVLGQRDGYTF.

The chain recombines TRBV5-4 with TRBJ2-1; D assignment may be TRBD1 or TRBD2 (5 bases each). Germline CDR1 SGHNT, CDR2 YYREEE (reference sequence). The germline V and J ends were trimmed by 4 bases and 8 bases, with 13 bases remaining between them. CDR3 length equals 13 residues. CDR3 nucleotides: TGTGCCAGCAGCCTCCCCGGGGCCCATGAGCAGTTCTTC. Translated, it gives CASSLPGAHEQFF. Using reference TRBV5-4 and TRBJ2-1 for the parts outside the CDR3, the full variable domain is ETGVTQSPTHLIKTRGQQVTLRCSSQSGHNTVSWYQQALGQGPQFIFQYYREEENGRGNFPPRFSGLQFPNYSSELNVNALELDDSALYLCASSLPGAHEQFFGPGTRLTVL.

The gene calls are TRBV20-1 and TRBJ2-3, with 10 nucleotides matching TRBD2. CDR1 and CDR2 from the germline V gene are DFQATT and SNEGSKA (reference sequence). The V gene end was trimmed by 3 bases and the J gene end by 6 bases; junction bases not matched to a gene: 9. The CDR3 contains 15 residues. CDR3 sequence reads: CSASASSGSPDTQYF. The CDR3 nucleotides read TGCAGTGCTAGCGCGTCTAGCGGGAGTCCGGATACGCAGTATTTT.

In its sample, this clonotype was seen a few times. J is TRBJ1-2 and V is TRBV15, with D perhaps matching TRBD1 (6 bases). The germline CDR1 and CDR2 sequences are LNHNV and YYDKDF (reference sequence). This CDR3 comprises 16 residues. V lost 3 bases and J lost 8, with 22 bases in between. Here the CDR3 reads CATSRSAGAALRGYTF. Written as DNA, the CDR3 is TGTGCCACCAGCAGGTCAGCAGGGGCGGCCTTGCGGGGCTACACCTTC.

The chain is built from TRBV20-1 and TRBJ2-3; D gene unclear. CDR3 length equals 13 residues. Germline CDR1 reads DFQATT; CDR2 reads SNEGSKA (reference sequence). The CDR3 sequence is CSSCRIPTDTQYF. In DNA, the CDR3 is TGCTCCAGTTGCCGGATCCCCACAGATACGCAGTATTTT.

The J gene is TRBJ2-7, the V gene TRBV20-1; TRBD2 matches at 7 bases. The CDR3 runs to 15 residues. V dropped 6 bases and J dropped 9; count of bases not matched to a gene: 20. Looked up from germline, CDR1 is DFQATT and CDR2 is SNEGSKA (reference sequence). This CDR3 is CSALRTMGGLRGQYF. Here the CDR3 DNA reads TGCAGTGCCCTAAGAACAATGGGAGGGCTACGAGGGCAGTACTTC.

The sample holds many counts of this clonotype. The chain recombines TRBV20-1 with TRBJ2-1; the match to TRBD2 covers 10 bases. The CDR3 spans 17 residues. Losses at the gene ends were 0 bases for V and 7 bases for J; bases not matched to a gene: 12. CDR1 DFQATT and CDR2 SNEGSKA come from the germline V gene (reference sequence). The CDR3 protein is CSARDLSGRASLNEQFF. CDR3 in DNA: TGCAGTGCTAGAGATTTGAGCGGGAGGGCGTCGTTGAATGAGCAGTTCTTC.

The chain employs TRBV10-3 and TRBJ2-1; no reliable D call. From germline, CDR1 is ENHRY and CDR2 SYGVKD. The V gene lost 3 bases and the J gene lost 1 base, with 19 bases spanning the gap. CDR3 length: 18 residues. The CDR3 is CAISEPKSRRSSYNEQFF. As DNA, the CDR3 is TGTGCCATCAGTGAACCCAAAAGCAGGAGATCGTCCTACAATGAGCAGTTCTTC.